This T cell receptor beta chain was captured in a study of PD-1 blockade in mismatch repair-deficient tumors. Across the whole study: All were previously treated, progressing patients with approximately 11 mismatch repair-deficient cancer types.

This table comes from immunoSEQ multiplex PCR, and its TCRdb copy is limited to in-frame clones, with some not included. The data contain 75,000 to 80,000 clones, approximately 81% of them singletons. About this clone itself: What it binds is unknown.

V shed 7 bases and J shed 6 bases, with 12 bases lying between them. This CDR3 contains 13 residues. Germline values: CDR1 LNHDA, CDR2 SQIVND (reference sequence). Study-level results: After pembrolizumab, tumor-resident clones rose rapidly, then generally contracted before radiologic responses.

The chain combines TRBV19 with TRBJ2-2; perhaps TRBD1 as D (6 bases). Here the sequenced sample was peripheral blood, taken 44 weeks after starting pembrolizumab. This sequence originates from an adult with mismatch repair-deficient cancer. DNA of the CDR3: TGTGCCAGTATGCAGGGGTGGGCCGGGGAGCTGTTTTTT. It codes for CASMQGWAGELFF. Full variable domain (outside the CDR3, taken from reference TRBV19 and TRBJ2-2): DGGITQSPKYLFRKEGQNVTLSCEQNLNHDAMYWYRQDPGQGLRLIYYSQIVNDFQKGDIAEGYSVSREKKESFPLTVTSAQKNPTAFYLCASMQGWAGELFFGEGSRLTVL.